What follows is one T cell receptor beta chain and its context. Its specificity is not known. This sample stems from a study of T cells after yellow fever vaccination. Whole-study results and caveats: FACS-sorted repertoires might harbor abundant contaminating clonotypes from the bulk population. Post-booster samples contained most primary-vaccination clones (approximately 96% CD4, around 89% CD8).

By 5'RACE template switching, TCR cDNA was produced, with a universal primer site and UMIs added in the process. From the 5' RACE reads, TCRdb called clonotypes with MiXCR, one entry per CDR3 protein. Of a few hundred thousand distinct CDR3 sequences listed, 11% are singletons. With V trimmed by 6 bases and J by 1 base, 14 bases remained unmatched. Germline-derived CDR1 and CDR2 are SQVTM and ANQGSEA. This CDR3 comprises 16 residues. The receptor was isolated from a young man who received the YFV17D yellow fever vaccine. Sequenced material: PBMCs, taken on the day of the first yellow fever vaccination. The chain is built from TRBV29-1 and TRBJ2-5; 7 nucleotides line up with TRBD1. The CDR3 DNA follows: TGCAGCGTCCGTGACAGGGTACGGCAGCCCCAAGAGACCCAGTACTTC. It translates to CSVRDRVRQPQETQYF.